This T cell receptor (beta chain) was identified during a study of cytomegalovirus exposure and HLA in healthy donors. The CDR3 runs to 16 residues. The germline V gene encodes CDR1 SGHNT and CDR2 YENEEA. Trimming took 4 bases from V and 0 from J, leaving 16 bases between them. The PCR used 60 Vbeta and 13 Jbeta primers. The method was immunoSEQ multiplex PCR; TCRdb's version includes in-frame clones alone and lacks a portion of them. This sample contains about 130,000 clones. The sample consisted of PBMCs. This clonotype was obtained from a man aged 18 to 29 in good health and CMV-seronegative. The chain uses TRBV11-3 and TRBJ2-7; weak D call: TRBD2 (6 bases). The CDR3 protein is CASSSGGSGSSYEQYF. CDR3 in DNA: TGTGCCAGCAGCTCCGGGGGTTCCGGGAGCTCCTACGAGCAGTACTTC.